This entry describes one T cell receptor beta chain. This entry comes from a study of control samples from healthy donors and cancer patients. Germline V lookup: CDR1 SGHNT, CDR2 YYREEE (reference sequence). Trimming cost V 0 bases and J 5 bases; bases outside gene matches: 4. This CDR3 contains 16 residues. Produced via immunoSEQ multiplex PCR; TCRdb's table is partial and in-frame only. The sample contains 180,000 or so clones, about nine tenths of which appear only once. The receptor was isolated from a woman younger than 45 in good health. Material for sequencing was blood. The chain recombines TRBV5-4 with TRBJ2-2; TRBD1 matches 10 bases. CDR3 amino acids: CASSLGGQGLTGELFF. DNA of the CDR3: TGTGCCAGCAGCTTGGGGGGACAGGGGCTGACCGGGGAGCTGTTTTTT.